A single count supports the clone carrying this TCR beta chain. This entry belongs to a study of blood T cell repertoires in COVID-19. Study in general: PBMCs, B-cell-depleted T cells, or T cells were the source of the cDNA or gDNA that made up the material.

CDR1 is SGHAT and CDR2 is FQNNGV in the germline V gene. The CDR3 contains 15 residues. V was clipped by 10 bases and J by 5 bases, with 24 bases between them. Source study methods: For nucleated cells, counts were estimated from reference gene primer amplification. The protocol was immunoSEQ multiplex PCR, while the TCRdb copy is restricted to in-frame clones and leaves out a portion. D and trimming come from the DNA, and the V and J calls and clone size come from that table. The table lists 250,000 to 300,000 clones, 90% of them singletons. Participants spanned ages about 18 to 100 years and resided in some 22 US areas. Recovered Cohort 3 donors showed two negative PCRs, clearance, or symptom resolution.

The clonotype was recovered from a woman in her twenties or thirties who had recovered from COVID-19. The sample was PBMCs or T cells enriched from blood (not recorded which). This chain connects TRBV11-2 to TRBJ2-7; possible D gene TRBD2, 5 bases. In DNA form, the CDR3 reads TGTGCCACCCCTCTTACCGGTAGCAGCGGAAACGAGCAGTACTTC. This encodes CATPLTGSSGNEQYF.